This T cell receptor (beta chain) was recorded in a study of T cell repertoires in cytomegalovirus infection. Study context: It was the public TCR beta signatures that indicated both CMV infection and matching HLA type. Findings of the study overall: People with CMV and the relevant HLA were identified by cumulative public TCR beta family frequency. CMV-specific TCR beta clonotypes restricted by HLA-C dominated the ex vivo response.

This CDR3 is 12 amino acids long. Trimming pared 5 bases from V and 0 bases from J, leaving 5 bases between. The germline gives CDR1 SGHTA, CDR2 FQGNSA. TCRdb reanalysed the reads using MiXCR and keeps one entry per CDR3 protein. In the table there are just over 450,000 distinct CDR3 sequences, about 42% of which are singletons. This clonotype has a count of ten or more. Antigen unknown. This chain uses TRBV7-2 with TRBJ2-7; D gene unclear. This receptor was identified in a human donor in good health (CMV status not recorded). Some clones in this sample may be carry-over from other donors' samples. This sample comprised cultured PBMCs, obtained from culture after CMV antigen stimulation. For the CDR3, the DNA is TGTGCCAGCAGCATTAGCTCCTACGAGCAGTACTTC. It is translated as CASSISSYEQYF.